These T cell receptor beta chains were read from a single sample in a study of blood T cell repertoires in COVID-19. Clones were read by immunoSEQ multiplex PCR, and TCRdb kept only the in-frame ones, dropping some. The table has 250,000 or so clones, 88% seen once. The specimen was peripheral blood. The receptors were gathered from a woman aged 60-75 years with acute or convalescent COVID-19. The conserved cysteine and the conserved F or W are not part of the CDR3 here. Each record gives: J gene, V gene, CDR3 protein.

j_call: TRBJ2-7
v_call: TRBV28
cdr3_aa: ASSFSGSSYEQY

j_call: TRBJ1-4
v_call: TRBV7-9
cdr3_aa: ASSSQGRDEKLF

j_call: TRBJ1-1
v_call: TRBV5-1
cdr3_aa: ASSLVPGLNTEAF

j_call: TRBJ1-1
v_call: TRBV6-2/TRBV6-3
cdr3_aa: ASSYLEGTEAF

j_call: TRBJ1-2
v_call: TRBV2
cdr3_aa: ASSGTGGAYGYT

j_call: TRBJ2-5
v_call: TRBV7-2
cdr3_aa: ASSPLTVGETQY

j_call: TRBJ1-2
v_call: TRBV19
cdr3_aa: ASSPGQGGYGYT

j_call: TRBJ2-7
v_call: TRBV30
cdr3_aa: AWSTGSEQY

j_call: TRBJ2-2
v_call: TRBV7-9
cdr3_aa: ASSLVGVVLLAGELF

j_call: TRBJ2-3
v_call: TRBV29-1
cdr3_aa: SAQRPGLSTDTQY

j_call: TRBJ2-7
v_call: TRBV3-1/TRBV3-2
cdr3_aa: ASSQLGWDTPGLGQY

j_call: TRBJ2-3
v_call: TRBV10-1
cdr3_aa: ASTAPGLARDTQY

j_call: TRBJ1-6
v_call: TRBV5-1
cdr3_aa: ASSPRTGRYNSPLH

j_call: TRBJ1-1
v_call: TRBV18
cdr3_aa: ASSPPNYPSSTEAF

j_call: TRBJ2-3
v_call: TRBV6-6
cdr3_aa: ASKGADTQY

j_call: TRBJ2-7
v_call: TRBV27
cdr3_aa: ASSFNRDDDEQY

j_call: TRBJ1-1
v_call: TRBV6-5
cdr3_aa: ASSQAAASPREAF